Following are 31 T cell receptor beta chains from one sample sequenced in a study of blood T cell repertoires in COVID-19. The method was immunoSEQ multiplex PCR; TCRdb's version includes in-frame clones alone and lacks a portion of them. The table lists approximately 300,000 clones, 70% to 90% of them singletons. Material for sequencing was peripheral blood. These receptors were taken from a woman in her forties or fifties with active or convalescent COVID-19.

V is TRBV5-6 and J is TRBJ1-2, with 8 bases lining up with TRBD1. The CDR3 runs 13 residues. Losses at the gene ends were 7 bases for V and 8 bases for J; bases not matched to a gene: 10. Germline CDR1 is SGHDT and CDR2 is YYEEEE. The CDR3 coding sequence is TGTGCCAGCTCCTCGGACAGGGCTGGGGGCTACACCTTC. This encodes CASSSDRAGGYTF. Full variable domain (outside the CDR3, taken from reference TRBV5-6 and TRBJ1-2): DAGVTQSPTHLIKTRGQQVTLRCSPKSGHDTVSWYQQALGQGPQFIFQYYEEEERQRGNFPDRFSGHQFPNYSSELNVNALLLGDSALYLCASSSDRAGGYTFGSGTRLTVV.

The V call is TRBV10-3, the J call TRBJ2-7; weak D call: TRBD1 (5 bases). Germline assignment: CDR1 ENHRY and CDR2 SYGVKD. Trimming took off 7 bases at V and 0 bases at J, with 10 bases between the two ends. This CDR3 region has 13 residues. The CDR3 here is CAIKGADSYEQYF. CDR3 nucleotide sequence: TGTGCCATCAAAGGGGCGGACTCCTACGAGCAGTACTTC.

To note about this clone: Other DNA variants within this sample encode the same CDR3. This CDR3 reads CSVEGTGNEKLFF. The CDR3 DNA reads TGCAGCGTTGAGGGGACAGGGAATGAAAAACTGTTTTTT. The chain couples TRBV29-1 to TRBJ1-4; TRBD1 matches at 9 bases. The V gene end was trimmed by 3 bases and the J gene end by 5 bases; junction bases not matched to a gene: 1. Germline values: CDR1 SQVTM, CDR2 ANQGSEA. This CDR3 spans 13 amino acids.

This chain links TRBV18 with TRBJ1-1, with D possibly being TRBD1 (5 bases). Trimming took 6 bases from V and 1 from J, leaving 15 bases between them. The CDR3 totals 15 residues. Germline CDR1 reads KGHSH; CDR2 reads LQKENI. The CDR3 region has the DNA TGTGCCAGCTCCCTGGGGGGGTCCGGGAACACTGAAGCTTTCTTT. Its translation is CASSLGGSGNTEAFF.

The chain joins TRBV5-1 to TRBJ1-1; 7 bases are a match to TRBD1. The V gene end was trimmed by 3 bases and the J gene end by 5 bases; junction bases not matched to a gene: 10. The CDR3 spans 15 residues. Germline CDR1 reads SGHRS; CDR2 reads YFSETQ. CDR3 coding DNA: TGCGCCAGCAGCTGGACCGGGACAGTAAATACTGAAGCTTTCTTT. It yields the protein CASSWTGTVNTEAFF.

This sequence joins TRBV7-8 and TRBJ2-7; the match to TRBD2 covers 10 bases. The CDR3 covers 15 residues. CDR1 is SGHVS, CDR2 FQNEAQ, per germline. V shed 5 bases, J shed 3 bases, and the junction held 7 bases outside the gene matches. This chain's CDR3 is CASSLPLAGVYEQYF. Written as DNA, the CDR3 is TGTGCCAGCAGCCTACCCCTAGCGGGGGTCTACGAGCAGTACTTC.

The chain carries TRBV28 and TRBJ1-2; 9 bases map to TRBD1. After removal of 5 bases from V and 5 bases from J, the junction contained 6 bases not matched to a gene. Germline CDR1 is MDHEN and CDR2 is SYDVKM. This CDR3 contains 14 residues. The CDR3, as DNA: TGTGCCAGCAGTCCCGGGACAGGGCAATATGGCTACACCTTC. This codes for CASSPGTGQYGYTF.

The gene calls are TRBV7-2 and TRBJ1-1, with a weak D call TRBD1 (6 bases). There are 15 residues in the CDR3. Germline V CDR1 and CDR2: SGHTA, FQGNSA. Trimming cost V 5 bases and J 1 base, with 14 bases left between them. Here the CDR3 reads CASSRPWTENTEAFF. CDR3 nucleotide sequence: TGTGCCAGCAGCCGCCCTTGGACAGAGAACACTGAAGCTTTCTTT.

The rearrangement links TRBV7-2 to TRBJ1-1; D is undetermined. Deletions cut 5 bases from V and 6 bases from J, with 19 bases between. Germline V gene sequence: CDR1 SGHTA, CDR2 FQGNSA. The CDR3 runs 15 residues. CDR3: CASSTLPINVAEAFF. DNA of the CDR3: TGTGCCAGCAGCACGCTACCCATTAATGTGGCTGAAGCTTTCTTT.

This clone has more than one count but fewer than ten. The gene calls are TRBV21-1 and TRBJ1-4; the table calls TRBD1, which could not be checked here. TRBV21-1 is deemed a pseudogene. The CDR3 is 13 residues long. CDR3 coding DNA: TGTGCCAGCAAAAAGGGACAGGGCGGAAAACTGTTTTTT. It codes for CASKKGQGGKLFF.

The chain joins TRBV3-1 (or the pseudogene TRBV3-2) to TRBJ1-6, with 7 bases that match TRBD1. Germline values: CDR1 LGHDT, CDR2 YNNKEL (reference sequence). Germline trimming cut 3 bases from V and 7 bases from J; bases unmatched to any gene: 12. This CDR3 comprises 17 residues. This chain's CDR3 is CASSQETGALRNSPLHF. The CDR3 DNA reads TGTGCCAGCAGCCAGGAAACAGGGGCCCTGCGAAATTCACCCCTCCACTTT.

The chain has TRBV29-1 and TRBJ1-3, with D tentatively TRBD1 (6 bases). Deletions cut 4 bases from V and 4 bases from J, with 17 bases between. The CDR3 length is 15 residues. Germline V lookup: CDR1 SQVTM, CDR2 ANQGSEA. The CDR3 loop reads CSVGGQGSKGNTIYF. For the CDR3, the DNA is TGCAGCGTTGGGGGTCAGGGGTCCAAGGGAAACACCATATATTTT. Full variable domain (missing parts from reference TRBV29-1 and TRBJ1-3): SAVISQKPSRDICQRGTSLTIQCQVDSQVTMMFWYRQQPGQSLTLIATANQGSEATYESGFVIDKFPISRPNLTFSTLTVSNMSPEDSSIYLCSVGGQGSKGNTIYFGEGSWLTVV.

The V call is TRBV7-2, the J call TRBJ1-6; TRBD1 matches 11 bases. The V segment lost 5 bases and the J segment 9 bases; nucleotides outside the gene matches: 12. Germline loops: CDR1 SGHTA, CDR2 FQGNSA. The CDR3 has 17 residues. The CDR3 nucleotides read TGTGCCAGCAGCCCAGGGGGGTTCGGGACAGGGGGTTCACCCCTCCACTTT. Translating it yields CASSPGGFGTGGSPLHF. Full variable domain (outside the CDR3, taken from reference TRBV7-2 and TRBJ1-6): GAGVSQSPSNKVTEKGKDVELRCDPISGHTALYWYRQSLGQGLEFLIYFQGNSAPDKSGLPSDRFSAERTGGSVSTLTIQRTQQEDSAVYLCASSPGGFGTGGSPLHFGNGTRLTVT.

This clone showed up just a few times. V and J are TRBV11-2 and TRBJ1-1, with a tentative D call TRBD1 (6 bases). This CDR3 spans 14 amino acids. Trimming cost V 5 bases and J 4 bases, with 14 bases left between them. CDR1 is SGHAT, CDR2 FQNNGV, per germline. The CDR3 reads CASSPPWGPTEAFF. The DNA for the CDR3 is TGTGCCAGCAGCCCTCCGTGGGGGCCCACTGAAGCTTTCTTT. The variable domain in full, with the rest retrieved from reference TRBV11-2 and TRBJ1-1, is EAGVAQSPRYKIIEKRQSVAFWCNPISGHATLYWYQQILGQGPKLLIQFQNNGVVDDSQLPKDRFSAERLKGVDSTLKIQPAKLEDSAVYLCASSPPWGPTEAFFGQGTRLTVV.

CDR3 sequence reads: CASSFDGNYNEQFF. Written as DNA, the CDR3 is TGTGCCAGCAGCTTCGATGGCAACTACAATGAGCAGTTCTTC. The rearrangement uses TRBV7-9 and TRBJ2-1; unclear D gene. CDR1 is SEHNR, CDR2 FQNEAQ, per germline (reference sequence). V was pared by 3 bases and J by 3 bases, with 9 bases between. The CDR3 is made up of 14 amino acids. Variable domain in full (rest from reference TRBV7-9 and TRBJ2-1): DTGVSQNPRHKITKRGQNVTFRCDPISEHNRLYWYRQTLGQGPEFLTYFQNEAQLEKSRLLSDRFSAERPKGSFSTLEIQRTEQGDSAMYLCASSFDGNYNEQFFGPGTRLTVL.

V gene TRBV6-6 combines with J gene TRBJ2-3, with D tentatively TRBD1 (5 bases). Per the germline V gene, CDR1 is MNHNY and CDR2 is SVGAGI (reference sequence). V lost 6 bases, J lost 4 bases, and 11 bases lay in between. The CDR3 length is 13 residues. This CDR3 is CASRPGAPDTQYF. The CDR3 DNA reads TGTGCCAGCAGACCTGGGGCCCCAGATACGCAGTATTTT.

The CDR3 DNA follows: TGTGCCAGCAGTGTGCCGGGATCCAACACTGAAGCTTTCTTT. The encoded protein is CASSVPGSNTEAFF. The chain employs TRBV6-6 and TRBJ1-1; D gene uncertain. The CDR3 consists of 14 residues. Germline V lookup: CDR1 MNHNY, CDR2 SVGAGI (reference sequence). V lost 5 bases to trimming and J lost 2 bases, with 12 bases between them.

This chain links TRBV5-8 with TRBJ1-5; D remains unclear. Trimming stripped 0 bases from V and 4 bases from J, with 8 bases between. CDR1 SGHTS and CDR2 YDEGEE come from the germline V gene. The CDR3 runs to 14 residues. The CDR3, as DNA: TGTGCCAGCAGCTTGGTGGCCCGAAATCAGCCCCAGCATTTT. Protein product: CASSLVARNQPQHF.

The V gene is TRBV9, the J gene TRBJ2-5; 11 positions match TRBD2. CDR3 length: 17 residues. The V gene end was trimmed by 0 bases and the J gene end by 2 bases; junction bases not matched to a gene: 6. Germline V gene data show CDR1 as SGDLS and CDR2 as YYNGEE. DNA of the CDR3: TGTGCCAGCAGCGTAGATTTTACTAGCGGGGGACAAGAGACCCAGTACTTC. Translated: CASSVDFTSGGQETQYF. The full variable domain, its missing parts supplied by reference TRBV9 and TRBJ2-5, is DSGVTQTPKHLITATGQRVTLRCSPRSGDLSVYWYQQSLDQGLQFLIQYYNGEERAKGNILERFSAQQFPDLHSELNLSSLELGDSALYFCASSVDFTSGGQETQYFGPGTRLLVL.

This clone was detected once. The V call is TRBV5-4, the J call TRBJ1-1, with D possibly TRBD1 on 5 matching bases. The V end lost 2 bases, the J end lost 3 bases, and 17 bases lay between the germline ends. The CDR3 totals 16 residues. CDR1 and CDR2 (germline): SGHNT, YYREEE (reference sequence). The CDR3 bases are TGTGCCAGCAGCTTCGGGGGGAGGCAGGGAGACACTGAAGCTTTCTTT. The encoded protein is CASSFGGRQGDTEAFF.

V and J are TRBV25-1 and TRBJ1-3, with D maybe TRBD1 (5 bases). The CDR3 loop spans 14 amino acids. Germline lookup yields CDR1 MGHDK and CDR2 SYGVNS. V gave up 6 bases and J gave up 3 bases, with 12 bases separating them. CDR3 sequence reads: CASSQGTHGNTIYF. CDR3 coding DNA: TGTGCCAGCAGCCAGGGCACCCATGGAAACACCATATATTTT.

Concerning this clone itself: Its ends do not fully match the called genes, so a read error is possible. The chain has TRBV4-1 and TRBJ2-7; 9 nucleotides match TRBD1. Germline CDR1 is MGHRA and CDR2 is YSYEKL. This CDR3 contains 13 residues. The CDR3 loop is CASSQGPGQGLLF. DNA for the CDR3: TGCGCCAGCAGCCAAGGCCCGGGACAGGGTCTTCTCTTC.

The chain joins TRBV7-2 to TRBJ2-7; 9 nucleotides align to TRBD1. CDR1 is SGHTA and CDR2 is FQGNSA in the germline V gene. J gave up 4 bases and V 5 bases, and 9 bases lay outside the gene matches. The CDR3 extends over 15 amino acids. CDR3 amino acids: CASSTSQGAGYEQYF. The CDR3 nucleotides are TGTGCCAGCAGCACCTCACAGGGGGCAGGGTACGAGCAGTACTTC.

The chain joins TRBV27 to TRBJ1-2; D not certain. Trimming removed 5 bases at V and 4 bases at J, with 11 bases between. The germline V gene encodes CDR1 MNHEY and CDR2 SMNVEV (reference sequence). The CDR3 runs 13 residues. The DNA of the CDR3 is TGTGCCAGCAGTCCACGCGATCGCTATGGCTACACCTTC. It is translated as CASSPRDRYGYTF.

This chain uses TRBV24-1 with TRBJ1-3; maybe TRBD1 (5 bases). The CDR3 totals 13 residues. V was cut by 4 bases and J by 4 bases, with 7 bases left in between. Germline values: CDR1 KGHDR, CDR2 SFDVKD. CDR3 protein: CATSEGAGNTIYF. The CDR3 nucleotides read TGTGCCACCAGTGAAGGGGCCGGAAACACCATATATTTT.

The rearrangement uses TRBV6-2 or TRBV6-3 and TRBJ1-2, with D unclear. The germline V gene encodes CDR1 MNHEY and CDR2 SVGEGT. V lost 2 bases, J lost 4 bases, and 8 bases lay in between. There are 13 residues in the CDR3. CDR3 DNA: TGTGCCAGCAGTTACGGGGAGCTCTATGGCTACACCTTC. Its translation: CASSYGELYGYTF.

The genes are TRBV7-9 and TRBJ2-1; no firm D call. There are 18 residues in the CDR3. V shed 3 bases and J shed 5 bases, with 23 bases lying between them. Germline values: CDR1 SEHNR, CDR2 FQNEAQ (reference sequence). The CDR3 loop is CASSLGSYLGHLDNEQFF. For the CDR3, the DNA is TGTGCCAGCAGCTTGGGTAGCTATCTCGGTCACTTGGACAATGAGCAGTTCTTC. The full variable domain, completed using reference TRBV7-9 and TRBJ2-1, is DTGVSQNPRHKITKRGQNVTFRCDPISEHNRLYWYRQTLGQGPEFLTYFQNEAQLEKSRLLSDRFSAERPKGSFSTLEIQRTEQGDSAMYLCASSLGSYLGHLDNEQFFGPGTRLTVL.

The rearrangement uses TRBV6-2 or TRBV6-3 and TRBJ1-1; D call uncertain. The CDR3 runs 14 residues. The germline V and J ends were trimmed by 4 bases and 4 bases, with 13 bases remaining between them. Germline CDR1 reads MNHEY; CDR2 reads SVGEGT. The CDR3 nucleotides read TGTGCCAGCAGTTCGTCGGGCGGGATCACTGAAGCTTTCTTT. It codes for CASSSSGGITEAFF.

The chain couples TRBV4-1 to TRBJ2-1; TRBD1 is a possible D gene (6 bases). The CDR3 runs to 15 residues. Deletions cut 4 bases from V and 0 bases from J, with 10 bases between. Germline loops: CDR1 MGHRA, CDR2 YSYEKL. As DNA, the CDR3 is TGCGCCAGCAGCCCGGACAGAAACTCCTACAATGAGCAGTTCTTC. Its protein is CASSPDRNSYNEQFF.

CDR3 amino acids: CASSTKLAGVADTQYF. The CDR3 region has the DNA TGTGCCAGCAGCACTAAACTAGCGGGAGTCGCAGATACGCAGTATTTT. The chain uses TRBV5-4 and TRBJ2-3; 11 bases line up with TRBD2. The germline gives CDR1 SGHNT, CDR2 YYREEE (reference sequence). Trimming removed 4 bases from V and 4 bases from J; junction bases left unmatched: 8. This CDR3 contains 16 residues.

The chain couples TRBV5-4 to TRBJ1-2; D perhaps matches TRBD1 (5 bases). The CDR3 covers 13 residues. Trimming removed 1 base from V and 8 bases from J, with 12 bases in between. CDR1 and CDR2 from the germline V gene are SGHNT and YYREEE (reference sequence). CDR3 in amino acids: CASSLPQAGGYTF. The CDR3 DNA is TGTGCCAGCAGCTTGCCCCAGGCAGGGGGCTACACCTTC.